Listed below are T cell receptor beta chains from one sample, sequenced in a study of blood T cell repertoires in COVID-19. The table came from immunoSEQ multiplex PCR; TCRdb's copy has only in-frame clones and leaves some out. This sample has about 130,000 clones, with roughly 77% found just once. The source material was peripheral blood. These receptor sequences come from a woman between 70 and 85 years old with COVID-19, enrolled during active disease. Both conserved end residues are trimmed from each CDR3.

v_call: TRBV11-2; j_call: TRBJ2-7; cdr3_aa: ASSLELRYEQY
v_call: TRBV5-1; j_call: TRBJ2-1; cdr3_aa: ASSRTSGDNEQF
v_call: TRBV18; j_call: TRBJ1-3; cdr3_aa: ASSFGSGNTIY
v_call: TRBV5-4; j_call: TRBJ1-1; cdr3_aa: ASSRGLGGNTEAF
v_call: TRBV28; j_call: TRBJ2-2; cdr3_aa: ASTTGATGELF
v_call: TRBV6-2/TRBV6-3; j_call: TRBJ2-3; cdr3_aa: ASSYPTSGAVGDTQY
v_call: TRBV18; j_call: TRBJ1-4; cdr3_aa: ASSPTKVEKLF
v_call: TRBV4-2; j_call: TRBJ1-2; cdr3_aa: ASSQVGHWGGKPPQGGGYGYT
v_call: TRBV7-8; j_call: TRBJ1-4; cdr3_aa: ASSPGQVGEKLF
v_call: TRBV9; j_call: TRBJ1-5; cdr3_aa: ASSGMPGQGQPQH
v_call: TRBV3-1/TRBV3-2; j_call: TRBJ1-6; cdr3_aa: ASSPLGDRVDSPLH
v_call: TRBV30; j_call: TRBJ1-2; cdr3_aa: AWSPGSGSYT
v_call: TRBV6-5; j_call: TRBJ1-5; cdr3_aa: ASAWDRGQPQH
v_call: TRBV5-1; j_call: TRBJ1-2; cdr3_aa: ASSPLDRGNYGYT
v_call: TRBV23-1; j_call: TRBJ2-2; cdr3_aa: AAPGGVGTGELF
v_call: TRBV2; j_call: TRBJ2-2; cdr3_aa: ASTPDSTGELF
v_call: TRBV5-1; j_call: TRBJ2-7; cdr3_aa: ASSPPTYEQY
v_call: TRBV6-1; j_call: TRBJ2-5; cdr3_aa: ASSEALQGAQY
v_call: TRBV10-2; j_call: TRBJ2-3; cdr3_aa: ASSALGRGTDTQY
v_call: TRBV5-6; j_call: TRBJ2-4; cdr3_aa: ASSLYMASGENIQY
v_call: TRBV11-2; j_call: TRBJ2-4; cdr3_aa: ASGTGAENIQY
v_call: TRBV28; j_call: TRBJ1-1; cdr3_aa: ASRSSPRQDLGAF
v_call: TRBV7-9; j_call: TRBJ1-1; cdr3_aa: ASSARAGLNTEAF
v_call: TRBV28; j_call: TRBJ1-2; cdr3_aa: ASSFGQGSGYT
v_call: TRBV6-6; j_call: TRBJ1-1; cdr3_aa: ASSYTGLNTEAF
v_call: TRBV28; j_call: TRBJ1-2; cdr3_aa: ASSFGTGRDYGYT
v_call: TRBV20-1; j_call: TRBJ1-2; cdr3_aa: SASPSGGGYT
v_call: TRBV12-3/TRBV12-4; j_call: TRBJ1-2; cdr3_aa: ASSAVGGDGYT
v_call: TRBV5-1; j_call: TRBJ2-3; cdr3_aa: ASSFGTGENTQY
v_call: TRBV2; j_call: TRBJ2-7; cdr3_aa: ASSEGQGLYDEQY
v_call: TRBV27; j_call: TRBJ1-5; cdr3_aa: ASSSTVNQPQH
v_call: TRBV30; j_call: TRBJ1-1; cdr3_aa: AWSVRTGVMNTEAF
v_call: TRBV29-1; j_call: TRBJ1-3; cdr3_aa: SVARSGSSGNTIY
v_call: TRBV6-2/TRBV6-3; j_call: TRBJ2-1; cdr3_aa: ASSSLGGGKNEQF
v_call: TRBV5-1; j_call: TRBJ2-5; cdr3_aa: ASSSTGRSQETQY
v_call: TRBV28; j_call: TRBJ2-7; cdr3_aa: ASRRPRTGSYEQY
v_call: TRBV5-1; j_call: TRBJ2-2; cdr3_aa: ASSFIQGAGTGELF
v_call: TRBV7-2; j_call: TRBJ1-2; cdr3_aa: ASSLGGDRTSYGYT
v_call: TRBV4-2; j_call: TRBJ1-5; cdr3_aa: ASSQGQGKQPQH
v_call: TRBV28; j_call: TRBJ1-3; cdr3_aa: ASSFPTGSGNTIY
v_call: TRBV6-5; j_call: TRBJ2-7; cdr3_aa: ASSKETGPTYEQY
v_call: TRBV7-2; j_call: TRBJ2-6; cdr3_aa: ASNPGGAGANVLT